Given below is one TCR beta chain in context. Its recognized antigen is unknown. No per-base quality is available; no much larger clone lies one base away. This sample stems from a study of CD8 T cells in Susac syndrome (dated by TCRdb to between 2018 and 2021). A note on the overall study: Repertoire sequencing was used to test whether CD8+ T cell activation and differentiation in Susac syndrome was antigen driven. The study compared CD8+ T cell repertoire clonality among over 9 healthy donors, around 14 Susac syndrome patients and approximately 16 multiple sclerosis patients.

Counted from cysteine to phenylalanine, this CDR3 has 14 amino acids. Only CDR3 DNA is held: 42 bases, read in frame from base 1. V drops 0 bases and J drops 8 bases, leaving 11 bases in between. The germline V gene gives CDR1 as KGHSH and CDR2 as LQKENI. Peripheral blood CD8+ and CD4+ T cells from healthy donors, Susac syndrome patients and multiple sclerosis patients were profiled by high-throughput TCR beta sequencing. Multiple sclerosis controls were treatment-naive patients with stable or active relapsing-remitting disease fulfilling revised McDonald criteria. Bulk CD8+ and CD4+ T cells were purified by magnetic negative isolation, whereas CD8+ TEMRA cells were enriched by FACS. Blood was collected in EDTA tubes and processed within 24 hours, with PBMCs isolated through density gradient centrifugation. PBMCs intended for TCR sequencing were cryopreserved in liquid nitrogen and were subsequently thawed in a 37 degrees C water bath. The sorted or isolated CD4+, CD8+ and CD8+ TEMRA cells had a purity of 90% or higher.

RNA was extracted using the RNeasy kit, and roughly 0.5 to 1 microgram was reverse transcribed with random hexamers. TCR beta CDR3 regions were amplified with the immunoSEQ multiplex PCR assay covering 54 Vbeta and 13 Jbeta segments. PCR amplification bias was corrected using a synthetic template baseline for primer optimization and computational correction. Regarding the original processing steps: Reads were assigned to V, D and J genes according to IMGT and analyzed in immunoSEQ Analyzer, with only productive sequences retained. To calculate clonality, Shannon entropy was normalized by log2 of the number of productive unique sequences and then subtracted from one. For each patient and control, public and private clones were evaluated within the 100 most prevalent clones. A clone was defined as Susac-specific if it was absent from the healthy and MS cohorts, from over a thousand published viral clones and from other ImmuneACCESS disease sequences. The public reads were reprocessed in TCRdb via fastp at Q25 and MiXCR, keeping in-frame beta chains. Every entry covers one CDR3 protein and lists the most common genes and DNA from its rows. What appears here as the V and J calls and clone size reflects TCRdb's work, not the paper's. The sample yields about 130,000 distinct CDR3 sequences; about 93% were counted once. Over 0.2% of the sample belongs to the ten largest clones.

The investigation overall reported the following: The number of individuals in the TCR sequencing and HLA analysis was recognized as being relatively small.

Input material: CD8+ T cells from PBMCs. The sequence was obtained from a human donor with multiple sclerosis. The rearranged chain carries TRBV18 and TRBJ2-1; no D gene can be assigned with confidence. The CDR3 protein is CASSPPTASDEQFF. The nucleotide sequence reads TGTGCCAGCTCACCACCTACAGCGTCGGATGAGCAGTTCTTC. The entire variable domain, with the stretches around the CDR3 drawn from the reference TRBV18 and TRBJ2-1 proteins, is NAGVMQNPRHLVRRRGQEARLRCSPMKGHSHVYWYRQLPEEGLKFMVYLQKENIIDESGMPKERFSAEFPKEGPSILRIQQVVRGDSAAYFCASSPPTASDEQFFGPGTRLTVL.